This passage covers 25 T cell receptor beta chains from one sample sequenced in a study of T cell repertoires in cytomegalovirus infection. Using its own MiXCR run on the reads, TCRdb lists one record per CDR3 protein. The profile covers over 300,000 distinct CDR3 sequences, with approximately 9.5% appearing a single time and over 3.5% taken by the ten largest. The material sequenced was PBMCs. Receptors were obtained from a human donor in good health (CMV status not recorded). Some clones in this sample may be carry-over from other donors' samples.

This clonotype was seen a handful of times. This chain joins TRBV6-6 and TRBJ1-1, with D tentatively TRBD1 (5 bases). The germline V and J ends were trimmed by 2 bases and 10 bases, with 8 bases remaining between them. CDR3 length: 11 amino acids. From germline, CDR1 is MNHNY and CDR2 SVGAGI (reference sequence). CDR3 in DNA: TGTGCCAGCAGTTACGGGGGAGCAGCTTTCTTT. It specifies CASSYGGAAFF.

The V gene is TRBV7-2, the J gene TRBJ2-2; no reliable D call. Per the germline V gene, CDR1 is SGHTA and CDR2 is FQGNSA. This CDR3 region has 13 residues. V lost 4 bases and J lost 4, with 7 bases in between. In DNA, the CDR3 is TGTGCCAGCAGCTCCCTTCTCACCGGGGAGCTGTTTTTT. Encoded protein: CASSSLLTGELFF.

This clonotype was detected ten times or more. This sequence joins TRBV7-2 and TRBJ2-4; D may correspond to TRBD1 or TRBD2 (5 bases each). The CDR3 has 13 residues. Germline-derived CDR1 and CDR2 are SGHTA and FQGNSA. V dropped 4 bases and J dropped 6 bases, with 10 bases sitting between them. CDR3: CASSSSGTNIQYF. The CDR3 DNA reads TGTGCCAGCAGCTCATCCGGGACAAACATTCAGTACTTC.

The chain carries TRBV20-1 and TRBJ1-5; no definite D call. V was pared by 5 bases and J by 4 bases, with 9 bases between. The germline V gene has CDR1 DFQATT and CDR2 SNEGSKA (reference sequence). There are 12 residues in the CDR3. The CDR3, as DNA: TGCAGTGCTGTGCTTGGGAATCAGCCCCAGCATTTT. This gives the protein CSAVLGNQPQHF.

V is TRBV19 and J is TRBJ2-7; weak D call: TRBD1 (6 bases). Germline V gene data show CDR1 as LNHDA and CDR2 as SQIVND (reference sequence). CDR3 length: 12 residues. The germline V and J ends were trimmed by 6 bases and 2 bases, with 8 bases remaining between them. CDR3 amino acids: CASSGQPYEQYF. CDR3 in DNA: TGTGCCAGTAGCGGACAGCCCTACGAGCAGTACTTC.

This clonotype has more than one count but fewer than ten. The gene calls are TRBV2 and TRBJ2-3; no clear D. Trimming removed 6 bases at V and 4 bases at J, with 14 bases between. Germline-derived CDR1 and CDR2 are SNHLY and FYNNEI. CDR3 length: 14 amino acids. The CDR3 sequence: CASRVFMSPDTQYF. The CDR3 region has the DNA TGTGCCAGCAGAGTTTTCATGAGCCCAGATACGCAGTATTTT.

This clonotype was detected many times. The chain is built from TRBV7-2 and TRBJ1-2; D remains unclear. This CDR3 has 15 residues. Germline lookup yields CDR1 SGHTA and CDR2 FQGNSA. Trimming took off 4 bases at V and 3 bases at J, with 15 bases between the two ends. CDR3 in amino acids: CASSSPDGRDYGYTF. In DNA, the CDR3 is TGTGCCAGCAGCTCTCCGGACGGTCGCGACTATGGCTACACCTTC.

This chain links TRBV25-1 with TRBJ1-6, with unresolved D. CDR3 length: 15 residues. V was shortened by 7 bases and J by 10 bases, with 20 bases between the two germline ends. Germline CDR1 and CDR2: MGHDK and SYGVNS. The CDR3 protein is CASKELGGPGSPLHF. In DNA form, the CDR3 reads TGTGCCAGCAAGGAGTTGGGAGGGCCGGGGTCACCCCTCCACTTT.

This clonotype was seen just once. Since a much larger clone is just one base distant, this may be a read error. The rearrangement links TRBV7-9 to TRBJ1-4; 8 positions match TRBD1. The CDR3 sequence is 16 residues long. Germline values: CDR1 SEHNR, CDR2 FQNEAQ (reference sequence). The CDR3 region has the DNA TGTGCCAGCAGCTCAAGGACAGGGTCGGCTAATGAAAAACTGTGTTTT. This sequence encodes CASSSRTGSANEKLCF.

This clonotype has at least ten counts. CDR3 sequence: CASSDGTGGVNQPQHF. The CDR3 DNA reads TGTGCCAGCAGTGACGGGACAGGGGGCGTTAATCAGCCCCAGCATTTT. The chain uses TRBV6-1 and TRBJ1-5, with 12 bases lining up with TRBD1. Germline V gene data show CDR1 as MNHNS and CDR2 as SASEGT. CDR3 size: 16 residues. Trimming took 3 bases from V and 4 from J; bases not matched to a gene: 4.

This clonotype was detected only a few times. V and J are TRBV20-1 and TRBJ1-4; unclear D gene. Germline CDR1 and CDR2: DFQATT and SNEGSKA (reference sequence). This CDR3 has 12 residues. Trimming shortened V by 6 bases and J by 3 bases, and 8 bases separated the two germline ends. For the CDR3, the DNA is TGCAGTGCCGAGGATTCTAATGAAAAACTGTTTTTT. Its translation: CSAEDSNEKLFF.

This clonotype was seen at least ten times. The V and J genes are TRBV12-3 or TRBV12-4 and TRBJ1-5, with D possibly TRBD1 on 6 matching bases. V was cut by 2 bases and J by 5 bases, with 19 bases left in between. The CDR3 runs 17 residues. The CDR3 sequence is CASSLIGTGWTYQPQHF. CDR3 nucleotides: TGTGCCAGCAGTTTAATCGGAACAGGGTGGACTTATCAGCCCCAGCATTTT.

This clonotype was seen repeatedly, ten times or more. V is TRBV2 and J is TRBJ1-5, with 7 bases aligning to TRBD1. The CDR3 length is 16 residues. CDR1 and CDR2 (germline): SNHLY, FYNNEI. V dropped 6 bases and J dropped 0; count of bases not matched to a gene: 8. In DNA, the CDR3 is TGTGCCAGCAGGGTGGGACAGACCTATAGCAATCAGCCCCAGCATTTT. Its protein product is CASRVGQTYSNQPQHF.

This rearrangement joins TRBV4-1 to TRBJ1-2, with 9 bases identical to TRBD1. Germline V gene data show CDR1 as MGHRA and CDR2 as YSYEKL. V lost 4 bases and J lost 13; bases outside the gene matches: 13. This CDR3 region has 14 residues. CDR3 sequence: CASSPPGQGQFRTF. The CDR3 nucleotides read TGCGCCAGCAGCCCGCCGGGACAGGGCCAGTTCCGCACCTTC.

This rearrangement joins TRBV19 to TRBJ1-5, with D tentatively TRBD1 (5 bases). The V gene's germline CDR1 is LNHDA and CDR2 SQIVND (reference sequence). The CDR3 is 14 residues long. The V end was cut by 4 bases, the J end by 9 bases, with 16 bases between. The CDR3 coding sequence is TGTGCCAGTAGTACCGGGACCTGGGCTACGCCCCAGCATTTT. As protein: CASSTGTWATPQHF.

V usage is TRBV25-1 and J usage is TRBJ2-3; 13 nucleotides align to TRBD2. V shed 6 bases, J shed 2 bases, and the junction held 5 bases outside the gene matches. Looked up from germline, CDR1 is MGHDK and CDR2 is SYGVNS. The CDR3 has 16 amino acids. The CDR3 spells CASSVTSGGYTDTQYF. In DNA form, the CDR3 reads TGTGCCAGCAGCGTGACTAGCGGGGGGTACACAGATACGCAGTATTTT.

V gene TRBV2 combines with J gene TRBJ1-6; no definite D call. This CDR3 region has 14 residues. Germline lookup yields CDR1 SNHLY and CDR2 FYNNEI. Trimming removed 6 bases at V and 7 bases at J, with 13 bases between. CDR3: CASSARGWNSPLHF. The CDR3 bases are TGTGCCAGCAGCGCCAGAGGGTGGAATTCACCCCTCCACTTT.

This clonotype was found many times. The V gene is TRBV7-2, the J gene TRBJ1-2, with D tentatively TRBD1 (6 bases). Germline CDR1 and CDR2: SGHTA and FQGNSA. Deletions cut 1 base from V and 8 bases from J, with 17 bases between. The CDR3 covers 15 residues. CDR3 sequence (DNA): TGTGCCAGCAGCTTAGTGCAGGGGCCGGGTCGGGGCTACACCTTC. Its translation: CASSLVQGPGRGYTF. The whole variable domain, filled in from reference TRBV7-2 and TRBJ1-2, reads GAGVSQSPSNKVTEKGKDVELRCDPISGHTALYWYRQSLGQGLEFLIYFQGNSAPDKSGLPSDRFSAERTGGSVSTLTIQRTQQEDSAVYLCASSLVQGPGRGYTFGSGTRLTVV.

The table lists this clonotype with a count of one. The rearrangement joins TRBV20-1 to TRBJ1-2; TRBD1 aligns across 8 bases. CDR3 length: 12 residues. Germline lookup yields CDR1 DFQATT and CDR2 SNEGSKA (reference sequence). The V and J ends lost 3 bases and 8 bases, in that order; junction bases with no gene match: 5. CDR3 sequence: CSARPTGEGYTF. CDR3 nucleotide sequence: TGCAGTGCTAGGCCGACAGGGGAAGGCTACACCTTC.

V is TRBV12-3 or TRBV12-4 and J is TRBJ2-7; TRBD2 agrees at 15 bases. CDR3 length equals 14 residues. After removal of 6 bases from V and 6 bases from J, the junction contained 3 bases not matched to a gene. The CDR3 nucleotides read TGTGCCAGCAGCCGGACTAGCGGGGGGGGCGAGCAGTACTTC. Translating it yields CASSRTSGGGEQYF.

The chain combines TRBV24-1 with TRBJ1-1, with TRBD1 identical over 11 bases. Germline lookup yields CDR1 KGHDR and CDR2 SFDVKD. This CDR3 region has 18 residues. The V and J ends lost 0 bases and 0 bases, in that order; junction bases with no gene match: 5. The CDR3 nucleotides read TGTGCCACCAGTGATTTGCTGGACAGGGGGCGAATGAACACTGAAGCTTTCTTT. It translates to CATSDLLDRGRMNTEAFF.

This clonotype showed up many times. CDR3 DNA sequence: TGTGCCAGCAGTGAAATGGGGGGGAATGAGCAGTTCTTC. It encodes CASSEMGGNEQFF. V usage is TRBV2 and J usage is TRBJ2-1; 7 bases map to TRBD2. The CDR3 spans 13 residues. The trim removed 2 bases at V and 7 bases at J, leaving 2 bases unmatched. CDR1 is SNHLY, CDR2 FYNNEI, per germline. The whole variable domain, filled in from reference TRBV2 and TRBJ2-1, reads EPEVTQTPSHQVTQMGQEVILRCVPISNHLYFYWYRQILGQKVEFLVSFYNNEISEKSEIFDDQFSVERPDGSNFTLKIRSTKLEDSAMYFCASSEMGGNEQFFGPGTRLTVL.

This clonotype was seen repeatedly, ten times or more. The chain employs TRBV7-3 and TRBJ2-1; TRBD2 matches 10 bases. V shed 5 bases, J shed 0 bases, and the junction held 10 bases outside the gene matches. Per the germline V gene, CDR1 is SGHTA and CDR2 is FQGTGA. The CDR3 is 18 amino acids. CDR3 protein: CASSASGGAVPSYNEQFF. The CDR3 DNA follows: TGTGCCAGCAGCGCTAGCGGGGGAGCTGTCCCCTCCTACAATGAGCAGTTCTTC.

The sample holds many counts of this clonotype. The rearrangement links TRBV7-2 to TRBJ1-3; TRBD1 aligns across 7 bases. The germline V gene encodes CDR1 SGHTA and CDR2 FQGNSA. J gave up 2 bases and V 5 bases, and 6 bases lay outside the gene matches. CDR3 length equals 15 residues. CDR3 amino acids: CASSRRQGTGNTIYF. In DNA, the CDR3 is TGTGCCAGCAGCCGCCGACAGGGCACTGGAAACACCATATATTTT.

The CDR3: CASTDRGAGASGANVLTF. DNA for the CDR3: TGTGCCAGCACCGACAGGGGGGCAGGGGCCTCTGGGGCCAACGTCCTGACTTTC. The chain carries TRBV28 and TRBJ2-6; 9 positions match TRBD1. The CDR3 is 18 amino acids. With V trimmed by 7 bases and J by 0 bases, 10 bases remained unmatched. Looked up from germline, CDR1 is MDHEN and CDR2 is SYDVKM.